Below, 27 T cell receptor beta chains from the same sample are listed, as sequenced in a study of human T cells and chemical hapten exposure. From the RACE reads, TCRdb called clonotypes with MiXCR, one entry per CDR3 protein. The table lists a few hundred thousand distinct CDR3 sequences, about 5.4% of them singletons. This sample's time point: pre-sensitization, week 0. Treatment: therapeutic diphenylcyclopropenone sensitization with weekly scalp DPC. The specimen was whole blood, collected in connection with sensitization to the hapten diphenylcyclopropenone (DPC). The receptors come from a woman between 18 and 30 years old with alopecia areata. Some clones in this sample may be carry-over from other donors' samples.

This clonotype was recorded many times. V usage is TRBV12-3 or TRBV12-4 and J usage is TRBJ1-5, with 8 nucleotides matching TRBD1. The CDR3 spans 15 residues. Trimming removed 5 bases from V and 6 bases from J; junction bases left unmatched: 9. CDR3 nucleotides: TGTGCCAGCAGTGACAGGGGTTCATCTGGTCAGCCCCAGCATTTT. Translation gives CASSDRGSSGQPQHF.

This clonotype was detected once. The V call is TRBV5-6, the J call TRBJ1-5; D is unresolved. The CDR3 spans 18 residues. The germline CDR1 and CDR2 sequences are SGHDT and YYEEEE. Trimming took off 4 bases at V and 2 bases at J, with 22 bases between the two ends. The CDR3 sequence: CASSTRAEDFWGNQPQHF. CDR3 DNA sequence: TGTGCCAGCAGCACCCGGGCCGAGGACTTTTGGGGCAATCAGCCCCAGCATTTT. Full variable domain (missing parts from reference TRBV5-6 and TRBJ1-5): DAGVTQSPTHLIKTRGQQVTLRCSPKSGHDTVSWYQQALGQGPQFIFQYYEEEERQRGNFPDRFSGHQFPNYSSELNVNALLLGDSALYLCASSTRAEDFWGNQPQHFGDGTRLSIL.

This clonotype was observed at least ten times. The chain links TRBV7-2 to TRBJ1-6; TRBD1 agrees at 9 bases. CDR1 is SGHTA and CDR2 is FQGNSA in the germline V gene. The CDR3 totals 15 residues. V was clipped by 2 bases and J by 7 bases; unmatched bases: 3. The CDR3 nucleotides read TGTGCCAGCAGCTTAACGGGGACAGGGAATTCACCCCTCCACTTT. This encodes CASSLTGTGNSPLHF.

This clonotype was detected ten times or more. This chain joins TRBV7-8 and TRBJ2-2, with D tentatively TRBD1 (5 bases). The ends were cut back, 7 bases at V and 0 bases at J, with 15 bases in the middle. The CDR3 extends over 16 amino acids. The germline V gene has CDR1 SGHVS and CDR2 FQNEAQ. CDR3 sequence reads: CASTGFRVPNTGELFF. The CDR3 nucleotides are TGTGCCAGCACCGGATTCAGGGTACCGAACACCGGGGAGCTGTTTTTT.

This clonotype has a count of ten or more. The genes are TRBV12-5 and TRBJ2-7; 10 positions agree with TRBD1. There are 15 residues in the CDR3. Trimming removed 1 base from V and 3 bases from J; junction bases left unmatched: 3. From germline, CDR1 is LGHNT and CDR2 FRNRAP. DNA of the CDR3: TGTGCTAGTGGTTTGGGACAGGGGGCAGACTACGAGCAGTACTTC. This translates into CASGLGQGADYEQYF.

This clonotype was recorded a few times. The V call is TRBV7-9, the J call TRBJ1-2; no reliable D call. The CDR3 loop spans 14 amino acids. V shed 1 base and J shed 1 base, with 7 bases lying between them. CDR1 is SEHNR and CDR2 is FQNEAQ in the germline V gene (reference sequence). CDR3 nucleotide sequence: TGTGCCAGCAGCTTAGAATCGATTAACTATGGCTACACCTTC. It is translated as CASSLESINYGYTF. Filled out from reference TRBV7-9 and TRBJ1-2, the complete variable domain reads DTGVSQNPRHKITKRGQNVTFRCDPISEHNRLYWYRQTLGQGPEFLTYFQNEAQLEKSRLLSDRFSAERPKGSFSTLEIQRTEQGDSAMYLCASSLESINYGYTFGSGTRLTVV.

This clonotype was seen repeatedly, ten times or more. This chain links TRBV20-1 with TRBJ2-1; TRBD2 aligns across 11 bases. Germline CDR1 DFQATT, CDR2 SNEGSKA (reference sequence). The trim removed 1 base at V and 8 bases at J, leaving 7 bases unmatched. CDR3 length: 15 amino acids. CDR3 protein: CSARGGLAESDEQFF. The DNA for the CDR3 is TGCAGTGCTAGAGGGGGACTAGCGGAGTCCGATGAGCAGTTCTTC.

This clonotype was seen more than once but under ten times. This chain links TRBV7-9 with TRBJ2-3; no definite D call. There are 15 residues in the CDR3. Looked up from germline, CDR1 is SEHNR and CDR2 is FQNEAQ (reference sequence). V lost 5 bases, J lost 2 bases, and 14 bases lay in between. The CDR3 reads CASSPIGSNTDTQYF. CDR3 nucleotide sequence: TGTGCCAGCAGCCCAATCGGAAGTAACACAGATACGCAGTATTTT.

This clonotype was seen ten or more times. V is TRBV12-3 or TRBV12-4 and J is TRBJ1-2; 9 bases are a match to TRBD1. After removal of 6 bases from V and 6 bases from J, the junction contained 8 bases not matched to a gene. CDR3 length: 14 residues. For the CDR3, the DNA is TGTGCCAGCAGCCTGGGACAGGGCAACCATGGCTACACCTTC. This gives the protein CASSLGQGNHGYTF.

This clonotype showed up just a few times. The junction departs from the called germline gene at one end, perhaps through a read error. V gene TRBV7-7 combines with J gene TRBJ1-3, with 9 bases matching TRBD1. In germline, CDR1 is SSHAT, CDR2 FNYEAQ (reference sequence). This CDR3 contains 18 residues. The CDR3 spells CASRLGTGCIAAGNTIYF. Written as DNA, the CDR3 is TGTGCTAGCAGGCTTGGGACAGGGTGTATAGCGGCTGGAAACACCATATATTTT.

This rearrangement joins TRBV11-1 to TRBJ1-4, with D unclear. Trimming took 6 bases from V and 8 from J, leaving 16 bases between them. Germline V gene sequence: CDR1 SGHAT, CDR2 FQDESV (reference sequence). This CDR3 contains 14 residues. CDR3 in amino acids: CASRTDANPEKLFF. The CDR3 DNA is TGTGCCAGCAGGACCGACGCAAATCCCGAAAAACTGTTTTTT.

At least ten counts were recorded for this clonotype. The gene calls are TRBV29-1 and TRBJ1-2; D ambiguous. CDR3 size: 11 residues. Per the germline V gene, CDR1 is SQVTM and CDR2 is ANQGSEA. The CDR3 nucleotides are TGCAGTATACAGCGCACTTATGGCTACACCTTC. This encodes CSIQRTYGYTF.

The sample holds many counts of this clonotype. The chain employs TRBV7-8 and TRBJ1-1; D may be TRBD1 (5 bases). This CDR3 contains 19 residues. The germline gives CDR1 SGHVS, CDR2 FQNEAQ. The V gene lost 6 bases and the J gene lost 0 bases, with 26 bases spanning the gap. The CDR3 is CASSLKQRYTADMNTEAFF. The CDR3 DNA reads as TGTGCCAGCAGTTTAAAACAGAGGTACACTGCGGACATGAACACTGAAGCTTTCTTT.

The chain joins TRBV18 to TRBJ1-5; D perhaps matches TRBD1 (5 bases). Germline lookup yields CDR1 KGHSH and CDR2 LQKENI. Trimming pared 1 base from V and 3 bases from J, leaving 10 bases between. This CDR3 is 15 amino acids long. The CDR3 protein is CASSPLAGTNQPQHF. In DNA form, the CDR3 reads TGTGCCAGCTCACCACTGGCAGGGACCAATCAGCCCCAGCATTTT.

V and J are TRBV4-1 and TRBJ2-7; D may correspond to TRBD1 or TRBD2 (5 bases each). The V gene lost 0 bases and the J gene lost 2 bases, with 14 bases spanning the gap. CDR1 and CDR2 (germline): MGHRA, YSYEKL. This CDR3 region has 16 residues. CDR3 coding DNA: TGCGCCAGCAGCCAAGATGGGGGAACAGCTCCCTACGAGCAGTACTTC. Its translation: CASSQDGGTAPYEQYF.

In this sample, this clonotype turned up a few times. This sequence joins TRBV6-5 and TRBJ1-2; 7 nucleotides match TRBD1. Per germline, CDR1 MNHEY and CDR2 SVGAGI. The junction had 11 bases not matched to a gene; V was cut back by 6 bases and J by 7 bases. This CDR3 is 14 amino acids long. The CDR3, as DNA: TGTGCCAGCAGCCGTCAGGGGGGGCGAAGTGGCTACACCTTC. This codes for CASSRQGGRSGYTF.

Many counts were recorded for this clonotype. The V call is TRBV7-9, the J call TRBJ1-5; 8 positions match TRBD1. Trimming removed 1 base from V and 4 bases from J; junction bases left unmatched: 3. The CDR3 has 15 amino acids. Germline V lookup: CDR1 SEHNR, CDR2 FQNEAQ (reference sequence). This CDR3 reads CASSLDRQGNQPQHF. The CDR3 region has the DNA TGTGCCAGCAGCTTAGATCGACAGGGGAATCAGCCCCAGCATTTT.

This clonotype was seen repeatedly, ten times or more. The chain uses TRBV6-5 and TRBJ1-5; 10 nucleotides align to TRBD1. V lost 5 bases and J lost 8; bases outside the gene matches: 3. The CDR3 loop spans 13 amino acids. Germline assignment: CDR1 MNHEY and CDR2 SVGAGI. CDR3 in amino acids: CASSRTGGEPQHF. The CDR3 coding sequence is TGTGCCAGCAGTCGGACAGGGGGAGAGCCCCAGCATTTT.

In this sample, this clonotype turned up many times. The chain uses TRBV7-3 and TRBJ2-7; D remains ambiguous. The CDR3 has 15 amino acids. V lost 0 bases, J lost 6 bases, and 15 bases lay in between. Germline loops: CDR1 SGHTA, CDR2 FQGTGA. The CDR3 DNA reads TGTGCCAGCAGCTTAACGGCGGCTGGTAGAATCGAGCAGTACTTC. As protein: CASSLTAAGRIEQYF.

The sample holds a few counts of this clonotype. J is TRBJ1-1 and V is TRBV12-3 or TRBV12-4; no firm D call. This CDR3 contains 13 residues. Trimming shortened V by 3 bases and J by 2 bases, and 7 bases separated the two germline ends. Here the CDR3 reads CASSFAENTEAFF. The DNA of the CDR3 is TGTGCCAGCAGTTTTGCGGAAAACACTGAAGCTTTCTTT.

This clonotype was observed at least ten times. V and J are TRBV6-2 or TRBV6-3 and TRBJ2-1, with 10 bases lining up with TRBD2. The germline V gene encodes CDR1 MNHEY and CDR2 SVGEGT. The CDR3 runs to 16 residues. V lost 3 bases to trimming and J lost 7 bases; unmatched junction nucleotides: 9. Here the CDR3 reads CASSYPSGGPWNEQFF. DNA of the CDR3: TGTGCCAGCAGTTATCCTAGCGGGGGACCTTGGAATGAGCAGTTCTTC.

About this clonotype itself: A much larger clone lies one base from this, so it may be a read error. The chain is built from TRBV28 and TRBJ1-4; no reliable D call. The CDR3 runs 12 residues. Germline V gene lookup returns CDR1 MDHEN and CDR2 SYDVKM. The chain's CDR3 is CASSLLDENLFF. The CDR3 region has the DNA TGTGCCAGCAGTTTACTAGATGAAAATCTGTTTTTT.

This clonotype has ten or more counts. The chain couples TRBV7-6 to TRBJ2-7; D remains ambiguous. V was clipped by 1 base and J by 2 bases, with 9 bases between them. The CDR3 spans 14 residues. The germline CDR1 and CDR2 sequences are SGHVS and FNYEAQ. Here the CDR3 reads CASSLGGRTYEQYF. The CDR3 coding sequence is TGTGCCAGCAGCTTAGGCGGCCGTACCTACGAGCAGTACTTC. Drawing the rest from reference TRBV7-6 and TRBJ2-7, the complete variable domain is GAGVSQSPRYKVTKRGQDVALRCDPISGHVSLYWYRQALGQGPEFLTYFNYEAQQDKSGLPNDRFSAERPEGSISTLTIQRTEQRDSAMYRCASSLGGRTYEQYFGPGTRLTVT.

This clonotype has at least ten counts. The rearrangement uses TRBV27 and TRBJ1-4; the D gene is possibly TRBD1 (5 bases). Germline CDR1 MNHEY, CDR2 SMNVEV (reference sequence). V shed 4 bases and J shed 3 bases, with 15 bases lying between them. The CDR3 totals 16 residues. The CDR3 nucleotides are TGTGCCAGCAGTTGGGGATTGGGGCTACCTAATGAAAAACTGTTTTTT. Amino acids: CASSWGLGLPNEKLFF.

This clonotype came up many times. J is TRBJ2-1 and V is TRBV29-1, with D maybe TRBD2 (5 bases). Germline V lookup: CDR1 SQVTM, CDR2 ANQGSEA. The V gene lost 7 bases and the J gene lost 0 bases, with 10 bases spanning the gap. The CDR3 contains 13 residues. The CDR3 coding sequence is TGCAGCGCTACCGGGGACTCCTACAATGAGCAGTTCTTC. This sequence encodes CSATGDSYNEQFF.

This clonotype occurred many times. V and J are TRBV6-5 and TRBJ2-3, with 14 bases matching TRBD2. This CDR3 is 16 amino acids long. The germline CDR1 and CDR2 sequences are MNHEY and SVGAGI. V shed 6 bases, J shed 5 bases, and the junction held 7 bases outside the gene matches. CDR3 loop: CASSRLAGGVQDTQYF. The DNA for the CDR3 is TGTGCCAGCAGCCGACTAGCGGGGGGGGTCCAAGATACGCAGTATTTT.

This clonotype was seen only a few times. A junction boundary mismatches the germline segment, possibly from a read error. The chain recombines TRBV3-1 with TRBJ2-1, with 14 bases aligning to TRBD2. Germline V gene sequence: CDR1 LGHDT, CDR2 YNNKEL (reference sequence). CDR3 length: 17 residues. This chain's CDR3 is CASTQTRTSGGFYEQFF. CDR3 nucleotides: TGTGCCAGCACCCAAACTAGGACTAGCGGGGGGTTTTATGAGCAGTTCTTC.